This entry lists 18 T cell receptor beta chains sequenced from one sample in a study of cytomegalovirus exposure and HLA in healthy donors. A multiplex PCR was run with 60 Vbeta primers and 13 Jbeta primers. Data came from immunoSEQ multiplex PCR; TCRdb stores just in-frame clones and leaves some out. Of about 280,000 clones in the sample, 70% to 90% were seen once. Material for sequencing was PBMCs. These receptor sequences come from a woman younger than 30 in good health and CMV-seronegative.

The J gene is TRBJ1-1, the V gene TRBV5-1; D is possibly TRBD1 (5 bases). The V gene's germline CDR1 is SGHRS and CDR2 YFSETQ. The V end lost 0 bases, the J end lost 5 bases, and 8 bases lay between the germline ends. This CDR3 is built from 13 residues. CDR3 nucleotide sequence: TGCGCCAGCAGCTTGGCGGGGGAGACTGAAGCTTTCTTT. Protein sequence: CASSLAGETEAFF.

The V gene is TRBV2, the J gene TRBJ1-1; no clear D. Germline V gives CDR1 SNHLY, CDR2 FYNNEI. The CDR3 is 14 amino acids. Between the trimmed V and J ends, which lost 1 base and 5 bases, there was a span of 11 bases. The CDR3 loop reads CASSEGGRRTEAFF. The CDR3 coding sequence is TGTGCCAGCAGTGAAGGAGGGAGGCGGACTGAAGCTTTCTTT.

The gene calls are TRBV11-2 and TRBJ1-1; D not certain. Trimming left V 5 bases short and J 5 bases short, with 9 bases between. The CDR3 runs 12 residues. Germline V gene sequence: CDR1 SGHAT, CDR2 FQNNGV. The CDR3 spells CASSQERTEAFF. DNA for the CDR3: TGTGCCAGCAGCCAGGAAAGGACTGAAGCTTTCTTT. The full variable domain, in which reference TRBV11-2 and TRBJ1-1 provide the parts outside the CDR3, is EAGVAQSPRYKIIEKRQSVAFWCNPISGHATLYWYQQILGQGPKLLIQFQNNGVVDDSQLPKDRFSAERLKGVDSTLKIQPAKLEDSAVYLCASSQERTEAFFGQGTRLTVV.

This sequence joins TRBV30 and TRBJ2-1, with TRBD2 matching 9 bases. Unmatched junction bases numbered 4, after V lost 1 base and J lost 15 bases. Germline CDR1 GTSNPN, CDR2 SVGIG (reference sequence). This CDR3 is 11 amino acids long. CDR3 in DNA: TGTGCCTGGAGTGAGCGGGGGGCTACGTTCTTC. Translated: CAWSERGATFF. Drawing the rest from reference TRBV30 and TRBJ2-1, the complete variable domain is SQTIHQWPATLVQPVGSPLSLECTVEGTSNPNLYWYRQAAGRGLQLLFYSVGIGQISSEVPQNLSASRPQDRQFILSSKKLLLSDSGFYLCAWSERGATFFGPGTRLTVL.

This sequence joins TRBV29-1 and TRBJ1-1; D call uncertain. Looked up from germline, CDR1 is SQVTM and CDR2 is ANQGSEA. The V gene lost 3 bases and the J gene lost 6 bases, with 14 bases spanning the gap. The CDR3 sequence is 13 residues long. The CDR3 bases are TGCAGCGTTGATGGGCCTCGGTCACCTGAAGCTTTCTTT. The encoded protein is CSVDGPRSPEAFF. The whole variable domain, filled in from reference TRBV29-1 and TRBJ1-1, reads SAVISQKPSRDICQRGTSLTIQCQVDSQVTMMFWYRQQPGQSLTLIATANQGSEATYESGFVIDKFPISRPNLTFSTLTVSNMSPEDSSIYLCSVDGPRSPEAFFGQGTRLTVV.

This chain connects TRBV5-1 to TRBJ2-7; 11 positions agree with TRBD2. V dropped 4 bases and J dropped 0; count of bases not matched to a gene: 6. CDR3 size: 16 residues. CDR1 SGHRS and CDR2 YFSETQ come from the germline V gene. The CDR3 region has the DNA TGCGCCAGCAGCCACTCGACTAGCGGGGTCTCCTACGAGCAGTACTTC. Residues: CASSHSTSGVSYEQYF. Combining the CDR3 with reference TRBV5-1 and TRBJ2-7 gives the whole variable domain KAGVTQTPRYLIKTRGQQVTLSCSPISGHRSVSWYQQTPGQGLQFLFEYFSETQRNKGNFPGRFSGRQFSNSRSEMNVSTLELGDSALYLCASSHSTSGVSYEQYFGPGTRLTVT.

CDR3 DNA: TGTGCCAGCAGTTACTCGGGCAGGGGCTACGAGCAGTACTTC. Its translation is CASSYSGRGYEQYF. V gene TRBV6-6 combines with J gene TRBJ2-7; TRBD1 is a possible D gene (6 bases). The CDR3 consists of 14 residues. Per germline, CDR1 MNHNY and CDR2 SVGAGI (reference sequence). Deletions cut 0 bases from V and 3 bases from J, with 9 bases between.

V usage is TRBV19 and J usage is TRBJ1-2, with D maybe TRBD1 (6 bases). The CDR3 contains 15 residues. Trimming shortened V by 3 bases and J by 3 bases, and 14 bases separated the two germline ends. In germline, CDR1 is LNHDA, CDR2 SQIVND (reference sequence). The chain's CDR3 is CASSILPRTDYGYTF. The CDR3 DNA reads TGTGCCAGTAGTATTCTGCCCCGGACAGACTATGGCTACACCTTC.

The CDR3 loop reads CASSPLKGLPQMGNTEAFF. The CDR3 DNA follows: TGTGCCAGCAGTCCCCTGAAGGGGTTACCCCAGATGGGGAACACTGAAGCTTTCTTT. The chain carries TRBV28 and TRBJ1-1, with a weak D call TRBD1 (5 bases). Germline V lookup: CDR1 MDHEN, CDR2 SYDVKM. CDR3 length: 19 amino acids. The V end lost 5 bases, the J end lost 1 base, and 26 bases lay between the germline ends.

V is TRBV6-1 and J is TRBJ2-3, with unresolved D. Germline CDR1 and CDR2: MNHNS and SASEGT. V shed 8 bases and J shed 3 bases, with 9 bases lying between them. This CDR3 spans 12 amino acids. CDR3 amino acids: CASRLVTDTQYF. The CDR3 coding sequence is TGTGCCAGCCGCTTAGTTACAGATACGCAGTATTTT.

For the CDR3, the DNA is TGTGCCAGCAGCTTCAATGAGCGGGGGGGCCTCGGAAATGAGCAGTTCTTC. Protein sequence: CASSFNERGGLGNEQFF. The rearrangement joins TRBV7-9 to TRBJ2-1; 10 nucleotides line up with TRBD2. Germline V gene lookup returns CDR1 SEHNR and CDR2 FQNEAQ (reference sequence). The junction had 12 bases not matched to a gene; V was cut back by 3 bases and J by 7 bases. The CDR3 sequence is 17 residues long.

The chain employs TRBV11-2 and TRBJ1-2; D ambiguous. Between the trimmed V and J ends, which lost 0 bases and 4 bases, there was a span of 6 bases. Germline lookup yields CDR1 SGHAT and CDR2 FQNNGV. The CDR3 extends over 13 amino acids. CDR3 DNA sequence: TGTGCCAGCAGCTTAGAGGGAGGCTATGGCTACACCTTC. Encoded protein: CASSLEGGYGYTF.

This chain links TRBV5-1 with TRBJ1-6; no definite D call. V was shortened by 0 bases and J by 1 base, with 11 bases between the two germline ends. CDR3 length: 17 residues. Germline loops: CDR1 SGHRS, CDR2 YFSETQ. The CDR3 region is CASSLGAVASYNSPLHF. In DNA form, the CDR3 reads TGCGCCAGCAGCTTGGGGGCCGTAGCGTCCTATAATTCACCCCTCCACTTT.

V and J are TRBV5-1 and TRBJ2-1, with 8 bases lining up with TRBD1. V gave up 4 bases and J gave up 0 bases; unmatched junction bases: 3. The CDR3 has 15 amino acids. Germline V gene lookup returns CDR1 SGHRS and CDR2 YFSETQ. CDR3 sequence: CASSPDRGSYNEQFF. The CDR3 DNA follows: TGCGCCAGCAGCCCTGACAGGGGCTCCTACAATGAGCAGTTCTTC.

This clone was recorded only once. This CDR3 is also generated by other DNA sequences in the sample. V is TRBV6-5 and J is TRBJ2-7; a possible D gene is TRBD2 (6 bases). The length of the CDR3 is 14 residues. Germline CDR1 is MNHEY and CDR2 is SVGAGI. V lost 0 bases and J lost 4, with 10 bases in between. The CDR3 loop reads CASSYSGGPYEQYF. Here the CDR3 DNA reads TGTGCCAGCAGTTACTCCGGGGGTCCGTACGAGCAGTACTTC.

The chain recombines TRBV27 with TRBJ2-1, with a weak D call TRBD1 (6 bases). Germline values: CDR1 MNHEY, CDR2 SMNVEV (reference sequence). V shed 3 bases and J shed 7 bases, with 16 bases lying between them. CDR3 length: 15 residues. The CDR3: CASSLGHLKTNEQFF. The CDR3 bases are TGTGCCAGCAGTTTGGGACACCTTAAGACGAATGAGCAGTTCTTC.

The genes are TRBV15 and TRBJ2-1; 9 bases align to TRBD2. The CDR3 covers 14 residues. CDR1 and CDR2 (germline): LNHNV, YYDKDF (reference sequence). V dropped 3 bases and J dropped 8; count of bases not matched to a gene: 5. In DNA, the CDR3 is TGTGCCACCAGCAGGGGGACTAGCTTCTATGAGCAGTTCTTC. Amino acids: CATSRGTSFYEQFF.

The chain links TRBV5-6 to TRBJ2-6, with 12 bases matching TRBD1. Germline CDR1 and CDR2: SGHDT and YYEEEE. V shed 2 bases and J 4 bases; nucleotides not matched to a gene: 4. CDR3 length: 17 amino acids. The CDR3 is CASSLRDRGLGANVLTF. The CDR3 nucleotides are TGTGCCAGCAGCTTACGGGACAGGGGGCTGGGGGCCAACGTCCTGACTTTC.